One sample yielded the 16 T cell receptor beta chains listed below, sequenced in a study of memory CD4+ T cells and cytomegalovirus serostatus. Clones were sequenced by immunoSEQ multiplex PCR, and TCRdb holds only the in-frame ones, with some missing. Among 60,000 to 70,000 clones listed, 60% to 85% were seen once. Single viable CD3+CD4+CD8-CD45RO+ cells were sorted as the memory CD4+ T cells. Sequenced input: memory CD4+ T cells from blood. These receptors were obtained from an adult in good health and CMV-seropositive.

The V call is TRBV5-4, the J call TRBJ2-3; 9 bases are shared with TRBD1. Trimming removed 4 bases from V and 1 base from J; junction bases left unmatched: 16. Germline CDR1 is SGHNT and CDR2 is YYREEE (reference sequence). CDR3 size: 19 residues. Written as DNA, the CDR3 is TGTGCCAGCAGCAGACCACAGGGGGCCGGGCTTCTTGGCACAGATACGCAGTATTTT. Translation: CASSRPQGAGLLGTDTQYF.

This chain connects TRBV6-1 to TRBJ2-1, with TRBD2 matching 7 bases. Germline trimming cut 2 bases from V and 8 bases from J; bases unmatched to any gene: 6. This CDR3 has 14 residues. In germline, CDR1 is MNHNS, CDR2 SASEGT. This chain's CDR3 is CASSERGTSDEQFF. CDR3 DNA sequence: TGTGCCAGCAGTGAAAGGGGTACTAGCGATGAGCAGTTCTTC.

This CDR3 reads CASSPTADYGYTF. CDR3 nucleotides: TGTGCCAGCAGCCCAACAGCGGACTATGGCTACACCTTC. This rearrangement joins TRBV7-9 to TRBJ1-2; D remains unclear. CDR1 is SEHNR, CDR2 FQNEAQ, per germline (reference sequence). The CDR3 sequence is 13 residues long. V lost 5 bases and J 3 bases, leaving 10 bases between the germline ends.

This clone was seen only a few times. The rearrangement uses TRBV28 and TRBJ2-5, with TRBD1 matching over 12 bases. The CDR3 totals 17 residues. Germline assignment: CDR1 MDHEN and CDR2 SYDVKM. V trimming: 0 bases; J trimming: 5 bases; junction bases outside the gene matches: 7. Written as DNA, the CDR3 is TGTGCCAGCAGTTTATGGGGGGGACAGGGGGCGCCGGAGACCCAGTACTTC. It codes for CASSLWGGQGAPETQYF.

The CDR3 coding sequence is TGTGCCAGCAGTTTCGGCAGGGGGCTGTACACTGAAGCTTTCTTT. This translates into CASSFGRGLYTEAFF. This chain uses TRBV28 with TRBJ1-1; 8 nucleotides align to TRBD1. Germline V gene data show CDR1 as MDHEN and CDR2 as SYDVKM. V trimming: 3 bases; J trimming: 3 bases; junction bases outside the gene matches: 6. The CDR3 length is 15 residues.

This chain uses TRBV7-9 with TRBJ1-2, with a possible D match to TRBD1 (6 bases). The CDR3 extends over 14 amino acids. V lost 5 bases and J lost 4, with 14 bases in between. Germline V CDR1 and CDR2: SEHNR, FQNEAQ (reference sequence). DNA for the CDR3: TGTGCCAGCAGCCATAACGAGGGGGGCTATGGCTACACCTTC. It codes for CASSHNEGGYGYTF.

This clone was picked up one time. The rearrangement uses TRBV29-1 and TRBJ1-4; 7 positions match TRBD1. The ends lost 4 bases at V and 4 bases at J; junction bases unmatched: 6. The CDR3 is made up of 14 amino acids. Germline CDR1 and CDR2: SQVTM and ANQGSEA. The CDR3 loop is CSVAARGGNEKLFF. CDR3 DNA: TGCAGCGTTGCCGCCAGGGGGGGTAATGAAAAACTGTTTTTT.

This clone was seen more than once but under ten times. The chain uses TRBV27 and TRBJ1-6; tentatively, D is TRBD1 (5 bases). Germline CDR1 is MNHEY and CDR2 is SMNVEV (reference sequence). The CDR3 length is 17 residues. The ends were cut back, 2 bases at V and 10 bases at J, with 21 bases in the middle. In DNA, the CDR3 is TGTGCCAGCAGTTTAAGCTGGGCGGCTAGGGGTGAATCACCCCTCCACTTT. As protein: CASSLSWAARGESPLHF.

The V call is TRBV7-3, the J call TRBJ2-1, with 8 bases fitting TRBD1. With V trimmed by 4 bases and J by 8 bases, 10 bases remained unmatched. CDR3 length: 15 amino acids. The germline gives CDR1 SGHTA, CDR2 FQGTGA. In nucleotides, the CDR3 is TGTGCCAGCAGCTCCCAGACAGGGGTCAGGGATGAGCAGTTCTTC. It yields the protein CASSSQTGVRDEQFF.

The chain employs TRBV10-1 and TRBJ1-2; the D gene is possibly TRBD1 (5 bases). This CDR3 is built from 15 residues. Germline CDR1 reads WNHNN; CDR2 reads SYGVQD (reference sequence). V was shortened by 2 bases and J by 3 bases, with 13 bases between the two germline ends. The CDR3 here is CASSEIAGGDYGYTF. In DNA, the CDR3 is TGCGCCAGCAGTGAGATTGCGGGGGGAGACTATGGCTACACCTTC.

Only a few counts were recorded for this clone. CDR3 protein: CASSIGLGGRETQYF. The CDR3 DNA sequence: TGTGCCAGTAGTATAGGGTTGGGAGGACGGGAGACCCAGTACTTC. The gene calls are TRBV19 and TRBJ2-5; D is possibly TRBD2 (6 bases). Per germline, CDR1 LNHDA and CDR2 SQIVND (reference sequence). CDR3 length: 15 amino acids. The V and J ends lost 1 base and 5 bases respectively, with 14 bases between them.

CDR3 residues: CASSEARSSYNEQFF. DNA for the CDR3: TGTGCCAGCAGTGAAGCCAGGAGCTCCTACAATGAGCAGTTCTTC. The chain has TRBV6-1 and TRBJ2-1; no clear D gene. The CDR3 runs to 15 residues. Trimming pared 0 bases from V and 0 bases from J, leaving 6 bases between. CDR1 and CDR2 (germline): MNHNS, SASEGT.

The gene calls are TRBV29-1 and TRBJ1-2; D not certain. Between the trimmed V and J ends, which lost 5 bases and 5 bases, there was a span of 15 bases. CDR1 is SQVTM, CDR2 ANQGSEA, per germline. The CDR3 sequence is 13 residues long. The CDR3 protein is CSVRPAGDYGYTF. The DNA of the CDR3 is TGCAGCGTTCGGCCTGCAGGCGATTATGGCTACACCTTC.

This CDR3 reads CASSIITGINTEAFF. DNA of the CDR3: TGTGCCAGTAGTATAATTACAGGGATAAACACTGAAGCTTTCTTT. V gene TRBV19 combines with J gene TRBJ1-1, with D tentatively TRBD1 (6 bases). The CDR3 is made up of 15 amino acids. The V gene lost 2 bases and the J gene lost 2 bases, with 12 bases spanning the gap. From germline, CDR1 is LNHDA and CDR2 SQIVND (reference sequence).

The chain carries TRBV2 and TRBJ1-4; D is possibly TRBD1 (5 bases). The CDR3 runs to 13 residues. V gave up 8 bases and J gave up 5 bases, with 12 bases separating them. Germline V lookup: CDR1 SNHLY, CDR2 FYNNEI. The CDR3 DNA is TGTGCCAGCTCGGGGCCCTTAAATGAAAAACTGTTTTTT. Translating it yields CASSGPLNEKLFF.

The CDR3, as DNA: TGTGCCAGTTACACGGCGGGGTCTGGAAACACCATATATTTT. Protein product: CASYTAGSGNTIYF. This sequence joins TRBV19 and TRBJ1-3; D gene uncertain. CDR3 size: 14 residues. V was pared by 8 bases and J by 1 base, with 12 bases between. The germline gives CDR1 LNHDA, CDR2 SQIVND (reference sequence).